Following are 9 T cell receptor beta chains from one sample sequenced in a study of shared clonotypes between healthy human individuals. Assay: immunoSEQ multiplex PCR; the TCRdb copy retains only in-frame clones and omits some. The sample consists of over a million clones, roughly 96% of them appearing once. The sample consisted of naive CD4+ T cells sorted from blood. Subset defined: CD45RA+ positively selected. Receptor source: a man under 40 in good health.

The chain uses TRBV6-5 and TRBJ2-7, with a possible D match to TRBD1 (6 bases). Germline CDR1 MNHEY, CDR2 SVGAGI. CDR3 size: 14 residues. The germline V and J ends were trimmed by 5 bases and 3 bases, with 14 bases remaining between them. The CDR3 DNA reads TGTGCCAGCAGTGATCCGGGACACCTCTACGAGCAGTACTTC. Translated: CASSDPGHLYEQYF.

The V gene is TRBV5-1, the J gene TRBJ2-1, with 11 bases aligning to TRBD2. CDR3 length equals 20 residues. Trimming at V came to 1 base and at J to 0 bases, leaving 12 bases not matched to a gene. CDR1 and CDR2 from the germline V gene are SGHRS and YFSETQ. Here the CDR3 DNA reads TGCGCCAGCAGCTTGACTGGGACTAGCGGATCCTTGGGCTCCTACAATGAGCAGTTCTTC. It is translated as CASSLTGTSGSLGSYNEQFF.

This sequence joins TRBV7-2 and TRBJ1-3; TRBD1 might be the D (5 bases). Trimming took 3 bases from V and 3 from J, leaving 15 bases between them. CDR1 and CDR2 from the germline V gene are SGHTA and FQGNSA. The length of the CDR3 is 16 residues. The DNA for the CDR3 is TGTGCCAGCAGCTTGGCCGGGAGGGGAGTTGGAAACACCATATATTTT. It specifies CASSLAGRGVGNTIYF. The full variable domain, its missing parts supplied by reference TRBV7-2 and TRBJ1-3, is GAGVSQSPSNKVTEKGKDVELRCDPISGHTALYWYRQSLGQGLEFLIYFQGNSAPDKSGLPSDRFSAERTGGSVSTLTIQRTQQEDSAVYLCASSLAGRGVGNTIYFGEGSWLTVV.

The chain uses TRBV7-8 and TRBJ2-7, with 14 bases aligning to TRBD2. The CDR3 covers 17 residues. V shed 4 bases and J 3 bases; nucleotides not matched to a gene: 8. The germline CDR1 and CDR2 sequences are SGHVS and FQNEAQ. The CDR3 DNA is TGTGCCAGCAGCTCCTCCGGGACTAGCGGGGGAATCTACGAGCAGTACTTC. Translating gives CASSSSGTSGGIYEQYF.

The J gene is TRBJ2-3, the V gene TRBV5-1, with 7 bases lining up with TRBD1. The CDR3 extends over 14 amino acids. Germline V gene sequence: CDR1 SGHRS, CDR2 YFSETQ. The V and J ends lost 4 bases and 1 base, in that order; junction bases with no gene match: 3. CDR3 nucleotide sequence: TGCGCCAGCAGCCCGGGACAGCGCACAGATACGCAGTATTTT. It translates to CASSPGQRTDTQYF.

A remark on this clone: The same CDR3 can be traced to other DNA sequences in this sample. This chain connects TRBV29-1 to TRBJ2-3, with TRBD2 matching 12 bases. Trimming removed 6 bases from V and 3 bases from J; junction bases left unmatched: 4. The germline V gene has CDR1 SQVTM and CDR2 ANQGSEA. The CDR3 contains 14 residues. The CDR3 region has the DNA TGCAGCGTGGAACTAGCGGGAGGAACAGATACGCAGTATTTT. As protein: CSVELAGGTDTQYF.

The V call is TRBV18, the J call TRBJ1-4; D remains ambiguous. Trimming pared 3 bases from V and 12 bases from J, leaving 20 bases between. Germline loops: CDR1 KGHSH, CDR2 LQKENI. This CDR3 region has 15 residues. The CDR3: CASSPRPRTNEELFF. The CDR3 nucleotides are TGTGCCAGCTCACCCAGACCGAGAACTAATGAGGAACTGTTTTTT.

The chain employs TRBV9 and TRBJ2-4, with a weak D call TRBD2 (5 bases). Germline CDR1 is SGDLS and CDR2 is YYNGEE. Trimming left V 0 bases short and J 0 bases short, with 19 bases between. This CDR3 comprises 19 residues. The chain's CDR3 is CASSVGGNVPTLAKNIQYF. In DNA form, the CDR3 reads TGTGCCAGCAGCGTAGGAGGGAATGTACCCACCCTAGCCAAAAACATTCAGTACTTC.

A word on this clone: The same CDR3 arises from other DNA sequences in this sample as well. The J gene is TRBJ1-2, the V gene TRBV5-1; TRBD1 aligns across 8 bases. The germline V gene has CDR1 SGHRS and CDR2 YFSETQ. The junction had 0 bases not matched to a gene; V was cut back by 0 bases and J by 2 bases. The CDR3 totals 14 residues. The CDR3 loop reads CASSLGTGNYGYTF. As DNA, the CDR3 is TGCGCCAGCAGCTTGGGGACAGGGAACTATGGCTACACCTTC. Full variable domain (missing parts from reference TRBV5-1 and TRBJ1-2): KAGVTQTPRYLIKTRGQQVTLSCSPISGHRSVSWYQQTPGQGLQFLFEYFSETQRNKGNFPGRFSGRQFSNSRSEMNVSTLELGDSALYLCASSLGTGNYGYTFGSGTRLTVV.